Presented here are 27 T cell receptor beta chains from one specimen sequenced in a study of regulatory T cells in long-lasting Graves disease. For TCR beta, libraries came from iRepertoire HTBI primers and Arm-PCR of CDR3 regions. MiXCR, applied by TCRdb to the multiplex PCR reads, yields one record per CDR3 protein. The table has under 300,000 distinct CDR3 sequences, about 17% seen once. Time point in this sample: newly diagnosed GD, antithyroid drugs for less than 3 months. From RNA extracted from PBMCs, the TCR library was made. These records were also assigned to another study, of T cells in Graves' hyperthyroidism and ophthalmopathy.

The specimen comprised peripheral blood mononuclear cells (PBMCs), sampled at new diagnosis, from a patient treated with antithyroid drugs. Every receptor here comes from a woman aged 25 to 39 with Graves disease.

This chain connects TRBV3-2 to TRBJ2-3; the D call of TRBD2 is as the table states it, not checked on the DNA. TRBV3-2 is tagged as a pseudogene. The CDR3 has 15 residues. This CDR3 reads CASSTRTRHTDTQYF. The CDR3 DNA reads TGTGCCAGCAGCACACGGACTAGGCACACAGATACGCAGTATTTT.

This clonotype was recorded once. V usage is TRBV19 and J usage is TRBJ1-2, with D maybe TRBD1 (6 bases). Trimming removed 3 bases from V and 3 bases from J, with 14 bases in between. CDR3 length: 15 residues. Germline CDR1 and CDR2: LNHDA and SQIVND (reference sequence). Written as DNA, the CDR3 is TGTGCCAGTAGTATTCTTCACAGGGTAGACTATGGCTACACCTTC. Its protein product is CASSILHRVDYGYTF.

As to this clonotype: The CDR3 does not end in the conserved phenylalanine or tryptophan, so this is likely a read error. The V and J genes are TRBV19 and TRBJ1-1; D unclear. The germline CDR1 and CDR2 sequences are LNHDA and SQIVND (reference sequence). Trimming stripped 5 bases from V and 0 bases from J, with 7 bases between. The CDR3 has 13 residues. The CDR3 loop is CASSPGMNTEAFL. DNA for the CDR3: TGTGCCAGTAGTCCAGGAATGAACACTGAAGCTTTCCTT.

The rearrangement uses TRBV19 and TRBJ1-1; 10 positions agree with TRBD1. In germline, CDR1 is LNHDA, CDR2 SQIVND (reference sequence). The CDR3 has 16 amino acids. J gave up 4 bases and V 1 base, and 6 bases lay outside the gene matches. In DNA, the CDR3 is TGTGCCAGTAGTATAGTCTCGGGGACAGGGGTCACTGAAGCTTTCTTT. Protein: CASSIVSGTGVTEAFF.

In its sample, this clonotype was seen many times. The V gene is TRBV2, the J gene TRBJ1-2; D is uncertain. Looked up from germline, CDR1 is SNHLY and CDR2 is FYNNEI. The CDR3 totals 13 residues. The ends were cut back, 4 bases at V and 1 base at J, with 7 bases in the middle. The CDR3, as DNA: TGTGCCAGCAGTGGAGGGTTTAACTATGGCTACACCTTC. Amino acid sequence: CASSGGFNYGYTF.

This clonotype was recorded many times. The rearrangement links TRBV9 to TRBJ2-7; TRBD2 matches 8 bases. Germline-derived CDR1 and CDR2 are SGDLS and YYNGEE. After removal of 2 bases from V and 6 bases from J, the junction contained 4 bases not matched to a gene. The CDR3 contains 13 residues. As DNA, the CDR3 is TGTGCCAGCAGCGTGCACGGGGGGGGCGAGCAGTACTTC. Amino acids: CASSVHGGGEQYF.

This clonotype was recorded once. The chain has TRBV18 and TRBJ1-6; 7 bases are shared with TRBD1. From germline, CDR1 is KGHSH and CDR2 LQKENI. Trimming cost V 3 bases and J 11 bases; bases outside gene matches: 10. This CDR3 contains 15 residues. Written as DNA, the CDR3 is TGTGCCAGCTCACCCGGGACAGTCGTGGGGCCACCCCTCCACTTT. Its translation is CASSPGTVVGPPLHF.

This clonotype was seen at least ten times. The J gene is TRBJ2-3, the V gene TRBV20-1; 10 nucleotides align to TRBD2. Germline CDR1 DFQATT, CDR2 SNEGSKA (reference sequence). CDR3 length equals 16 residues. With 6 bases clipped from V and 2 bases from J, the junction kept 11 bases outside the gene matches. CDR3 sequence: CSAGFIAGGLTDTQYF. In DNA form, the CDR3 reads TGCAGTGCCGGATTTATAGCGGGGGGCCTCACAGATACGCAGTATTTT.

Many counts were recorded for this clonotype. Here the CDR3 DNA reads TGTGCCAGCGGTGACAGGGTCTACGAGCAGTACTTC. Its protein product is CASGDRVYEQYF. The chain combines TRBV7-9 with TRBJ2-7; TRBD1 matches 7 bases. This CDR3 contains 12 residues. Germline trimming cut 8 bases from V and 3 bases from J; bases unmatched to any gene: 4. In germline, CDR1 is SEHNR, CDR2 FQNEAQ (reference sequence).

This clonotype showed up many times. The rearrangement links TRBV28 to TRBJ1-1, with a tentative D call TRBD1 (5 bases). V lost 8 bases, J lost 1 base, and 11 bases lay in between. In germline, CDR1 is MDHEN, CDR2 SYDVKM. The length of the CDR3 is 13 residues. CDR3 DNA: TGTGCCAGCCTAACCCAGGGGAACACTGAAGCTTTCTTT. This sequence encodes CASLTQGNTEAFF.

The rearrangement uses TRBV5-1 and TRBJ2-5, with D possibly called TRBD1 or TRBD2 (5 bases each). Germline CDR1 is SGHRS and CDR2 is YFSETQ. This CDR3 is 15 amino acids long. V lost 1 base and J lost 4, with 14 bases in between. For the CDR3, the DNA is TGCGCCAGCAGCTTGAGTGGGGGTTGGGGAGAGACCCAGTACTTC. This encodes CASSLSGGWGETQYF.

This clonotype has just a few counts. The chain recombines TRBV10-3 with TRBJ1-1, with D unresolved. V lost 4 bases and J 4 bases, leaving 16 bases between the germline ends. The CDR3 contains 15 residues. Germline-derived CDR1 and CDR2 are ENHRY and SYGVKD. CDR3 loop: CAISGAVEAGTEAFF. DNA for the CDR3: TGTGCCATCAGTGGGGCGGTCGAGGCGGGCACTGAAGCTTTCTTT.

This clonotype has more than one count but fewer than ten. The chain joins TRBV19 to TRBJ1-1, with 8 bases aligning to TRBD1. The CDR3 sequence is 14 residues long. Looked up from germline, CDR1 is LNHDA and CDR2 is SQIVND (reference sequence). The junction had 8 bases not matched to a gene; V was cut back by 6 bases and J by 5 bases. DNA of the CDR3: TGTGCCAGTAGCGGGACAGGCCGAGGGACTGAAGCTTTCTTT. Protein: CASSGTGRGTEAFF.

This clonotype has ten or more counts. Here the CDR3 DNA reads TGTGCCACAATGACCTCAGCGGTAACTGAAGCTTTCTTT. Its protein product is CATMTSAVTEAFF. The chain couples TRBV6-1 to TRBJ1-1, with D unresolved. V lost 10 bases and J lost 5, with 17 bases in between. Germline V CDR1 and CDR2: MNHNS, SASEGT. The CDR3 has 13 residues.

This clonotype has a count of ten or more. The V call is TRBV15, the J call TRBJ2-3; no clear D. V was shortened by 1 base and J by 4 bases, with 3 bases between the two germline ends. The CDR3 has 12 residues. The germline V gene encodes CDR1 LNHNV and CDR2 YYDKDF (reference sequence). CDR3 protein: CATSRAADTQYF. The DNA of the CDR3 is TGTGCCACCAGCAGAGCGGCAGATACGCAGTATTTT.

This clonotype was counted ten times or more. The junction does not match germline at one end; this may be a read error. The V call is TRBV5-1, the J call TRBJ1-1, with D possibly matching TRBD1 (6 bases). The V gene's germline CDR1 is SGHRS and CDR2 YFSETQ. The CDR3 contains 15 residues. Here the CDR3 DNA reads TGTGCCAGCAGCTTGGTTCCGGACAGTGGGACTGAAGCTTTCTTT. This codes for CASSLVPDSGTEAFF.

The chain combines TRBV6-5 with TRBJ2-5, with TRBD2 identical over 11 bases. The CDR3 is 17 amino acids. In germline, CDR1 is MNHEY, CDR2 SVGAGI. V lost 2 bases to trimming and J lost 4 bases; unmatched junction nucleotides: 9. CDR3: CASSYRRDLAGGETQYF. The CDR3 coding sequence is TGTGCCAGCAGTTACCGAAGGGATCTAGCGGGGGGAGAGACCCAGTACTTC.

On this clonotype itself: A single base separates this from a much larger clone, so it may be a read error. J is TRBJ2-1 and V is TRBV6-1; 8 bases are a match to TRBD2. The CDR3 covers 14 residues. The V gene's germline CDR1 is MNHNS and CDR2 SASEGT. CDR3: CAIARGGSCNEQFF. The CDR3, as DNA: TGTGCCATAGCACGGGGGGGCTCCTGCAATGAGCAGTTCTTC.

This clonotype appeared a few times. Since a much larger clone is just one base distant, this may be a read error. The chain has TRBV11-2 and TRBJ2-2; 11 bases match TRBD1. Per germline, CDR1 SGHAT and CDR2 FQNNGV. The CDR3 length is 14 residues. The CDR3 sequence: CASRRTGGTGELVF. CDR3 in DNA: TGTGCCAGCAGGCGGACAGGGGGCACCGGGGAGCTGGTTTTT.

This clonotype has a count of ten or more. J is TRBJ2-7 and V is TRBV2, with 11 bases aligning to TRBD2. With 1 base clipped from V and 7 bases from J, the junction kept 9 bases outside the gene matches. This CDR3 is 16 amino acids long. Looked up from germline, CDR1 is SNHLY and CDR2 is FYNNEI. CDR3 in amino acids: CASSEVVAGGLREQYF. The CDR3 DNA reads TGTGCCAGCAGTGAAGTGGTAGCGGGGGGGCTGAGAGAGCAGTACTTC.

This clonotype came up a few times. The J gene is TRBJ1-1, the V gene TRBV29-1; the D gene is possibly TRBD1 (6 bases). Germline assignment: CDR1 SQVTM and CDR2 ANQGSEA. The CDR3 runs to 15 residues. V gave up 6 bases and J gave up 1 base, with 18 bases separating them. Here the CDR3 reads CSVRELQGWNTEAFF. Written as DNA, the CDR3 is TGCAGCGTCCGAGAACTACAGGGATGGAACACTGAAGCTTTCTTT.

The chain combines TRBV20-1 with TRBJ1-3, with D possibly TRBD1 on 6 matching bases. The germline V gene has CDR1 DFQATT and CDR2 SNEGSKA (reference sequence). V was clipped by 5 bases and J by 2 bases, with 10 bases between them. This CDR3 spans 13 amino acids. Written as DNA, the CDR3 is TGCAGTGCTTACAACAGGGCTGGAAACACCATATATTTT. Its translation is CSAYNRAGNTIYF.

This clonotype showed up many times. The gene calls are TRBV5-1 and TRBJ1-4, with a tentative D call TRBD1 (5 bases). This CDR3 is 15 amino acids long. In germline, CDR1 is SGHRS, CDR2 YFSETQ. V was trimmed by 4 bases and J by 3 bases, leaving 13 bases between them. This chain's CDR3 is CASSRTEGPNEKLFF. In DNA, the CDR3 is TGCGCCAGCAGCCGAACCGAGGGGCCTAATGAAAAACTGTTTTTT.

This clonotype appeared many times. The V gene is TRBV19, the J gene TRBJ1-1, with a possible D match to TRBD1 (6 bases). This CDR3 is 13 amino acids long. V was trimmed by 5 bases and J by 10 bases, leaving 17 bases between them. Germline CDR1 is LNHDA and CDR2 is SQIVND (reference sequence). The CDR3 loop reads CASSPKGHPRAFF. The CDR3 coding sequence is TGTGCCAGTAGTCCGAAGGGACACCCACGAGCTTTCTTT. The whole variable domain, remainder taken from reference TRBV19 and TRBJ1-1, is DGGITQSPKYLFRKEGQNVTLSCEQNLNHDAMYWYRQDPGQGLRLIYYSQIVNDFQKGDIAEGYSVSREKKESFPLTVTSAQKNPTAFYLCASSPKGHPRAFFGQGTRLTVV.

This clonotype appeared many times. V and J are TRBV5-1 and TRBJ2-1, with D unclear. CDR3 length equals 14 residues. Trimming removed 2 bases at V and 0 bases at J, with 6 bases between. Per the germline V gene, CDR1 is SGHRS and CDR2 is YFSETQ. CDR3 nucleotides: TGCGCCAGCAGCTTCCATCCCTCCTACAATGAGCAGTTCTTC. Protein sequence: CASSFHPSYNEQFF.

This clonotype was counted at least ten times. The chain combines TRBV2 with TRBJ2-7; no clear D gene. Germline V CDR1 and CDR2: SNHLY, FYNNEI. Between the trimmed V and J ends, which lost 6 bases and 6 bases, there was a span of 6 bases. The CDR3 consists of 10 residues. CDR3 sequence: CASRGTEQYF. For the CDR3, the DNA is TGTGCCAGCAGGGGTACCGAGCAGTACTTC.

This clonotype was recorded at least ten times. Sequence at one end of the junction differs from germline and may be a read error. The genes are TRBV5-6 and TRBJ2-3; TRBD2 matches at 7 bases. Germline lookup yields CDR1 SGHDT and CDR2 YYEEEE. The CDR3 sequence is 13 residues long. CDR3 in amino acids: CASSLWGGPIAVF. The DNA for the CDR3 is TGTGCCAGCAGCTTGTGGGGGGGTCCTATAGCGGTCTTT.